The subject of this entry is one T cell receptor beta chain. The data belong to a study of blood T cell repertoires in COVID-19. The table came from immunoSEQ multiplex PCR; TCRdb's copy has only in-frame clones and leaves some out. The table shows around 450,000 clones, with about 90% occurring only once. Either two negative PCRs, clearance, or symptom resolution qualified Cohort 3 donors as recovered. The source material was PBMCs or T cells enriched from blood (not recorded which). The sequence came from a man aged 18 to 29 who had recovered from COVID-19.

This chain's CDR3 is CASSLVGGTVWTGTEAFF. The CDR3 DNA reads TGCGCCAGCAGCTTGGTGGGCGGGACAGTATGGACGGGCACTGAAGCTTTCTTT. This chain links TRBV5-1 with TRBJ1-1, with 7 bases lining up with TRBD1. Per the germline V gene, CDR1 is SGHRS and CDR2 is YFSETQ. After removal of 0 bases from V and 4 bases from J, the junction contained 15 bases not matched to a gene. CDR3 size: 18 residues.